Listed here are 14 T cell receptor beta chains from one sample, sequenced in a study of T-cell reconstitution after alpha-beta-depleted transplantation in children. Preparation of the TCRbeta library involved a method that used unique molecular identifiers. TCRdb itself ran the PCR reads through MiXCR, one entry per CDR3 protein. The sample lists hundreds of thousands of distinct CDR3 sequences; 10% were seen once. Sample: PBMCs from the stem cell graft donor, taken from the stem cell graft. The receptors come from a human donor who donated a stem cell graft to a child with acute myeloid leukemia.

The table lists this clonotype with many counts. The chain joins TRBV28 to TRBJ2-2, with 7 positions matching TRBD1. V trimming: 6 bases; J trimming: 0 bases; junction bases outside the gene matches: 4. Germline assignment: CDR1 MDHEN and CDR2 SYDVKM. The CDR3 runs to 15 residues. The CDR3 sequence: CASRTGTANTGELFF. CDR3 nucleotides: TGTGCCAGCAGAACCGGGACAGCGAACACCGGGGAGCTGTTTTTT. The complete variable domain, with remaining parts taken from reference TRBV28 and TRBJ2-2, reads DVKVTQSSRYLVKRTGEKVFLECVQDMDHENMFWYRQDPGLGLRLIYFSYDVKMKEKGDIPEGYSVSREKKERFSLILESASTNQTSMYLCASRTGTANTGELFFGEGSRLTVL.

The rearrangement uses TRBV29-1 and TRBJ2-3; D might be TRBD2 (6 bases). CDR1 and CDR2 (germline): SQVTM, ANQGSEA. The CDR3 runs to 16 residues. Deletions cut 0 bases from V and 3 bases from J, with 16 bases between. In DNA form, the CDR3 reads TGCAGCGTTGAAGATCACTTCACGGGGGTGACAGATACGCAGTATTTT. Its translation is CSVEDHFTGVTDTQYF.

Ten or more counts support this clonotype. The gene calls are TRBV5-1 and TRBJ2-7, with 9 bases identical to TRBD1. The CDR3 length is 14 residues. Trimming cost V 6 bases and J 3 bases; bases outside gene matches: 7. Germline V gene sequence: CDR1 SGHRS, CDR2 YFSETQ. DNA of the CDR3: TGCGCCAGCACAGGACAGGGGCAGAACTACGAGCAGTACTTC. Translation gives CASTGQGQNYEQYF.

This clonotype was seen a handful of times. The chain uses TRBV7-3 and TRBJ2-1; 8 bases fit TRBD2. With 4 bases clipped from V and 15 bases from J, the junction kept 11 bases outside the gene matches. The V gene's germline CDR1 is SGHTA and CDR2 FQGTGA. This CDR3 comprises 13 residues. CDR3 loop: CASSSGLSGRWFF. CDR3 in DNA: TGTGCCAGCAGCTCCGGACTAAGCGGGAGATGGTTCTTC.

In its sample, this clonotype was seen many times. V is TRBV5-1 and J is TRBJ2-7, with 10 bases lining up with TRBD1. V lost 3 bases to trimming and J lost 3 bases; unmatched junction nucleotides: 6. The CDR3 length is 15 residues. Germline assignment: CDR1 SGHRS and CDR2 YFSETQ. CDR3 nucleotides: TGCGCCAGCAGCTATCCGGGACAGGGGATCTACGAGCAGTACTTC. This sequence encodes CASSYPGQGIYEQYF.

This clonotype was recorded at least ten times. The gene calls are TRBV25-1 and TRBJ2-3; tentatively, D is TRBD1 (6 bases). Germline V CDR1 and CDR2: MGHDK, SYGVNS. Deletions cut 9 bases from V and 6 bases from J, with 13 bases between. The CDR3 contains 12 residues. Here the CDR3 reads CASTDSLDTQYF. The CDR3 DNA reads TGTGCCAGTACGGACAGCCTCGATACGCAGTATTTT.

In this sample, this clonotype turned up a few times. The rearrangement joins TRBV4-3 to TRBJ2-1, with a tentative D call TRBD2 (7 bases). The V end was cut by 3 bases, the J end by 3 bases, with 12 bases between. Per germline, CDR1 LGHNA and CDR2 YSLEER. This CDR3 has 15 amino acids. The CDR3 region is CASSQNREGYNEQFF. The CDR3 region has the DNA TGCGCCAGCAGCCAGAACAGGGAGGGCTACAATGAGCAGTTCTTC.

This clonotype came up many times. The chain links TRBV7-3 to TRBJ2-2, with a possible D match to TRBD2 (5 bases). The germline V gene encodes CDR1 SGHTA and CDR2 FQGTGA. The CDR3 length is 16 residues. Trimming shortened V by 1 base and J by 2 bases, and 11 bases separated the two germline ends. CDR3 DNA sequence: TGTGCCAGCAGCTTAATTGTAGGACTTAACACCGGGGAGCTGTTTTTT. This translates into CASSLIVGLNTGELFF.

At least ten counts were recorded for this clonotype. This chain uses TRBV7-2 with TRBJ2-7, with 7 positions matching TRBD1. The CDR3 is 13 residues long. The V gene end was trimmed by 2 bases and the J gene end by 2 bases; junction bases not matched to a gene: 0. Germline values: CDR1 SGHTA, CDR2 FQGNSA. The CDR3 loop is CASSLQGAYEQYF. The DNA of the CDR3 is TGTGCCAGCAGCTTACAGGGGGCCTACGAGCAGTACTTC.

The chain carries TRBV9 and TRBJ2-5; 8 bases are a match to TRBD2. CDR1 and CDR2 (germline): SGDLS, YYNGEE. Trimming removed 4 bases from V and 2 bases from J; junction bases left unmatched: 10. CDR3 length: 16 amino acids. The CDR3 spells CASSPRARGGQETQYF. CDR3 coding DNA: TGTGCCAGCAGCCCGAGGGCCCGGGGGGGACAAGAGACCCAGTACTTC.

The sample holds a few counts of this clonotype. J is TRBJ1-2 and V is TRBV6-1; 9 nucleotides match TRBD1. Germline-derived CDR1 and CDR2 are MNHNS and SASEGT. The CDR3 runs to 16 residues. Unmatched junction bases numbered 13, after V lost 3 bases and J lost 8 bases. The DNA for the CDR3 is TGTGCCAGCAGTGAGCGTGCCACAGGGGGCCTCAAAGGCTACACCTTC. Translated: CASSERATGGLKGYTF.

This clonotype has more than one count but fewer than ten. The chain joins TRBV20-1 to TRBJ2-1, with 10 positions matching TRBD2. J gave up 6 bases and V 2 bases, and 7 bases lay outside the gene matches. CDR1 DFQATT and CDR2 SNEGSKA come from the germline V gene (reference sequence). CDR3 size: 15 residues. CDR3: CSARNSGRGGNEQFF. The CDR3, as DNA: TGCAGTGCTAGAAACAGCGGGAGGGGAGGCAATGAGCAGTTCTTC.

The chain has TRBV29-1 and TRBJ2-4; D may be TRBD1 (6 bases). Trimming removed 0 bases at V and 9 bases at J, with 9 bases between. Germline CDR1 SQVTM, CDR2 ANQGSEA. The CDR3 spans 12 residues. CDR3 DNA: TGCAGCGTTGAAGATGGGGGCGTCATTCAGTACTTC. Its protein is CSVEDGGVIQYF.

The chain carries TRBV5-1 and TRBJ2-1; the D call may be TRBD1 or TRBD2 (5 bases each). Looked up from germline, CDR1 is SGHRS and CDR2 is YFSETQ. The CDR3 runs to 13 residues. Trimming took 0 bases from V and 9 from J, leaving 10 bases between them. This CDR3 is CASSLVRDGEQFF. In nucleotides, the CDR3 is TGCGCCAGCAGCTTGGTCAGGGACGGTGAGCAGTTCTTC.